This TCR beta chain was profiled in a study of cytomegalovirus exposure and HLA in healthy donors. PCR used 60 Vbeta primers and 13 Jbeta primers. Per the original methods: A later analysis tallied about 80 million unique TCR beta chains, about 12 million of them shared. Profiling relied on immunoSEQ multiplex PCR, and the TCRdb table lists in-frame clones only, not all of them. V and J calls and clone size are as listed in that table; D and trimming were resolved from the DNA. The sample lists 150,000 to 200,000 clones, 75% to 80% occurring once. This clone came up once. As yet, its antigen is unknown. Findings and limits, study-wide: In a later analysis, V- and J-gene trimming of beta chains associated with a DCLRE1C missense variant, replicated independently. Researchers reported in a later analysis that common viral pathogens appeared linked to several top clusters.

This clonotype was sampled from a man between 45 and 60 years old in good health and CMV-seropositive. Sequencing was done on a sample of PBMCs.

The CDR3 sequence: CASRAGQGRQASTEAFF. CDR3 sequence (DNA): TGTGCCAGCAGGGCGGGACAGGGGCGACAGGCTAGCACTGAAGCTTTCTTT. The V and J genes are TRBV2 and TRBJ1-1; TRBD1 aligns across 10 bases. The germline CDR1 and CDR2 sequences are SNHLY and FYNNEI. The CDR3 totals 17 residues. J was trimmed by 4 bases and V by 6 bases; bases with no gene match: 14.